The 10 T cell receptor beta chains presented below share a single source sample, sequenced in a study of T cell responses to AZD1222 COVID-19 vaccine. TCRdb's table, derived via immunoSEQ multiplex PCR, lists solely in-frame clones and lacks some. The profile shows 130,000 or so clones, 80% to 90% of them singletons. The material was peripheral blood, obtained 28 days after the second AZD1222 dose. The receptors stem from an adult who received the AZD1222 COVID-19 vaccine.

This sequence joins TRBV5-1 and TRBJ2-3; D remains ambiguous. Trimming took off 2 bases at V and 5 bases at J, with 3 bases between the two ends. The CDR3 is 11 residues long. Germline values: CDR1 SGHRS, CDR2 YFSETQ. The chain's CDR3 is CASSLEDTQYF. The CDR3 region has the DNA TGCGCCAGCAGCTTAGAAGATACGCAGTATTTT. Drawing the rest from reference TRBV5-1 and TRBJ2-3, the complete variable domain is KAGVTQTPRYLIKTRGQQVTLSCSPISGHRSVSWYQQTPGQGLQFLFEYFSETQRNKGNFPGRFSGRQFSNSRSEMNVSTLELGDSALYLCASSLEDTQYFGPGTRLTVL.

V gene TRBV11-1 combines with J gene TRBJ2-1, with unresolved D. Per the germline V gene, CDR1 is SGHAT and CDR2 is FQDESV (reference sequence). Between the trimmed V and J ends, which lost 4 bases and 8 bases, there was a span of 9 bases. The CDR3 consists of 12 residues. CDR3 sequence (DNA): TGTGCCAGCAGCTCCCGGACGCATGAGCAGTTCTTC. Amino acid sequence: CASSSRTHEQFF. The entire variable domain, with the rest obtained from reference TRBV11-1 and TRBJ2-1, is as follows: EAEVAQSPRYKITEKSQAVAFWCDPISGHATLYWYRQILGQGPELLVQFQDESVVDDSQLPKDRFSAERLKGVDSTLKIQPAELGDSAMYLCASSSRTHEQFFGPGTRLTVL.

The V call is TRBV7-6, the J call TRBJ2-2, with a possible D match to TRBD1 (5 bases). The germline V gene has CDR1 SGHVS and CDR2 FNYEAQ. Trimming left V 1 base short and J 0 bases short, with 9 bases between. The CDR3 is 16 residues long. CDR3 nucleotides: TGTGCCAGCAGCTTAGGGGGCGGCGCGAACACCGGGGAGCTGTTTTTT. It specifies CASSLGGGANTGELFF.

This chain's CDR3 is CASRQGTTDTQYF. CDR3 DNA: TGTGCCAGCAGACAGGGGACCACAGATACGCAGTATTTT. The chain is built from TRBV28 and TRBJ2-3; 7 bases are a match to TRBD1. V gave up 6 bases and J gave up 2 bases; unmatched junction bases: 2. Germline V lookup: CDR1 MDHEN, CDR2 SYDVKM. The CDR3 consists of 13 residues.

This chain links TRBV6-2 or TRBV6-3 with TRBJ2-1; 12 nucleotides align to TRBD2. The CDR3 has 13 amino acids. V was clipped by 5 bases and J by 9 bases; unmatched bases: 2. Germline lookup yields CDR1 MNHEY and CDR2 SVGEGT. Here the CDR3 DNA reads TGTGCCAGCAGTCCGACTAGCGGGAGTGAGCAGTTCTTC. It codes for CASSPTSGSEQFF.

The count of this clone is one. J is TRBJ1-2 and V is TRBV4-1, with unresolved D. CDR1 MGHRA and CDR2 YSYEKL come from the germline V gene. The germline V and J ends were trimmed by 0 bases and 1 base, with 9 bases remaining between them. There are 15 residues in the CDR3. CDR3 bases: TGCGCCAGCAGCCAAGAGATAGTCTTTAACTATGGCTACACCTTC. Protein sequence: CASSQEIVFNYGYTF.

The chain uses TRBV7-8 and TRBJ1-5; 7 positions agree with TRBD1. The CDR3 has 15 amino acids. The germline V gene encodes CDR1 SGHVS and CDR2 FQNEAQ. J was trimmed by 3 bases and V by 2 bases; bases with no gene match: 4. The CDR3 region is CASSLKGANNQPQHF. The CDR3 region has the DNA TGTGCCAGCAGCTTAAAGGGGGCAAACAATCAGCCCCAGCATTTT. The entire variable domain, with the rest obtained from reference TRBV7-8 and TRBJ1-5, is as follows: GAGVSQSPRYKVAKRGQDVALRCDPISGHVSLFWYQQALGQGPEFLTYFQNEAQLDKSGLPSDRFFAERPEGSVSTLKIQRTQQEDSAVYLCASSLKGANNQPQHFGDGTRLSIL.

The chain links TRBV11-2 to TRBJ1-1, with 11 bases lining up with TRBD1. Germline assignment: CDR1 SGHAT and CDR2 FQNNGV. V shed 8 bases, J shed 3 bases, and the junction held 5 bases outside the gene matches. The CDR3 sequence is 14 residues long. Here the CDR3 DNA reads TGTGCCAGCGAAAGGACAGGGGGCTACACTGAAGCTTTCTTT. It translates to CASERTGGYTEAFF.

This chain joins TRBV4-1 and TRBJ2-3; possible D gene TRBD2, 5 bases. Germline V gene sequence: CDR1 MGHRA, CDR2 YSYEKL. The CDR3 is 13 amino acids. Trimming removed 3 bases from V and 6 bases from J, with 10 bases in between. CDR3 DNA sequence: TGCGCCAGCAGCCAGAACCCGGGGGATACGCAGTATTTT. This translates into CASSQNPGDTQYF.

This clone was observed a few times. The chain recombines TRBV11-2 with TRBJ1-4; the D gene is possibly TRBD1 (5 bases). Trimming shortened V by 6 bases and J by 3 bases, and 17 bases separated the two germline ends. Germline lookup yields CDR1 SGHAT and CDR2 FQNNGV. CDR3 length: 16 residues. CDR3 DNA sequence: TGTGCCAGCAGATCCCAGCCGGGGCTGTCTAATGAAAAACTGTTTTTT. Translated, it gives CASRSQPGLSNEKLFF.